These 30 T cell receptor beta chains share one sample of origin, sequenced in a study of T cell responses to AZD1222 COVID-19 vaccine. The assay was immunoSEQ multiplex PCR, and TCRdb's table has in-frame clones only and misses some. The data contain more than 95,000 clones, approximately 90% of them singletons. The source was peripheral blood, collected on day 0 of AZD1222 vaccination. The receptors come from an adult in good health.

The chain couples TRBV27 to TRBJ2-3; a possible D gene is TRBD2 (6 bases). Germline V gene sequence: CDR1 MNHEY, CDR2 SMNVEV (reference sequence). The length of the CDR3 is 14 residues. The V end lost 6 bases, the J end lost 2 bases, and 12 bases lay between the germline ends. The CDR3 protein is CASRDGGFTDTQYF. The CDR3 bases are TGTGCCAGCAGAGACGGGGGTTTCACAGATACGCAGTATTTT.

Here the CDR3 DNA reads TGTGCCAGCAGCTTAGCTGGGGCAAATTCAGATACGCAGTATTTT. Residues: CASSLAGANSDTQYF. This chain links TRBV11-2 with TRBJ2-3; a possible D gene is TRBD1 (5 bases). The CDR3 consists of 15 residues. V shed 1 base and J shed 4 bases, with 12 bases lying between them. Per germline, CDR1 SGHAT and CDR2 FQNNGV.

CDR3 in amino acids: CSAHGGRMNTEAFF. The CDR3 nucleotides are TGCAGCGCGCACGGGGGGCGGATGAACACTGAAGCTTTCTTT. This sequence joins TRBV29-1 and TRBJ1-1, with D perhaps matching TRBD1 (6 bases). Trimming removed 7 bases at V and 0 bases at J, with 15 bases between. CDR1 is SQVTM and CDR2 is ANQGSEA in the germline V gene. The CDR3 runs 14 residues.

The genes are TRBV29-1 and TRBJ2-4; D may be TRBD1 (6 bases). V was cut by 7 bases and J by 0 bases, with 16 bases left in between. The CDR3 has 15 amino acids. From germline, CDR1 is SQVTM and CDR2 ANQGSEA. The chain's CDR3 is CSGLRQELAKNIQYF. The CDR3 DNA is TGCAGCGGCCTCAGACAGGAATTAGCCAAAAACATTCAGTACTTC.

This chain joins TRBV19 and TRBJ2-6; D remains unclear. The CDR3 spans 17 residues. Germline values: CDR1 LNHDA, CDR2 SQIVND (reference sequence). The ends were cut back, 6 bases at V and 0 bases at J, with 15 bases in the middle. The CDR3 reads CASRRPIGSSGANVLTF. The CDR3 DNA follows: TGTGCCAGTAGGAGACCCATAGGCTCCTCTGGGGCCAACGTCCTGACTTTC.

CDR3 DNA sequence: TGTGCCAGCAGTACACTACAGGGCGCCTACGAGCAGTACTTC. Protein: CASSTLQGAYEQYF. The J gene is TRBJ2-7, the V gene TRBV5-6; possibly TRBD1 for D (6 bases). The length of the CDR3 is 14 residues. V shed 5 bases and J shed 2 bases, with 14 bases lying between them. Germline V gene sequence: CDR1 SGHDT, CDR2 YYEEEE.

The CDR3 spells CASSTPRGGSYNEQFF. The CDR3 DNA reads TGTGCCAGCAGTACCCCCCGGGGGGGCTCCTACAATGAGCAGTTCTTC. J is TRBJ2-1 and V is TRBV27; 8 bases are a match to TRBD2. CDR3 length: 16 residues. The germline V gene has CDR1 MNHEY and CDR2 SMNVEV (reference sequence). After removal of 5 bases from V and 0 bases from J, the junction contained 6 bases not matched to a gene.

The table lists this clone with a few counts. The chain carries TRBV3-1 (or the pseudogene TRBV3-2) and TRBJ2-7, with 8 bases lining up with TRBD2. V dropped 0 bases and J dropped 3; count of bases not matched to a gene: 7. The CDR3 runs to 16 residues. CDR1 is LGHDT and CDR2 is YNNKEL in the germline V gene (reference sequence). In nucleotides, the CDR3 is TGTGCCAGCAGCCAAGATACCGGGAGGGCCGACTACGAGCAGTACTTC. Encoded protein: CASSQDTGRADYEQYF.

The chain uses TRBV12-3 or TRBV12-4 and TRBJ1-1; no clear D gene. V gave up 3 bases and J gave up 5 bases, with 4 bases separating them. The CDR3 spans 11 residues. The CDR3 nucleotides read TGTGCCAGCAGTTTCAGTACTGAAGCTTTCTTT. This encodes CASSFSTEAFF.

The V gene is TRBV4-3, the J gene TRBJ2-7; D remains unclear. CDR3 length: 10 amino acids. The germline gives CDR1 LGHNA, CDR2 YSLEER. CDR3 nucleotide sequence: TGCACCTCGACAAATCCCGAGCAGTACTTC. Encoded protein: CTSTNPEQYF.

The V gene is TRBV29-1, the J gene TRBJ2-1, with 7 bases matching TRBD2. Germline V lookup: CDR1 SQVTM, CDR2 ANQGSEA. The CDR3 is 12 amino acids. V trimming: 7 bases; J trimming: 2 bases; junction bases outside the gene matches: 2. The CDR3 region is CSASGPYNEQFF. In nucleotides, the CDR3 is TGCAGCGCTAGCGGACCCTACAATGAGCAGTTCTTC.

The chain recombines TRBV28 with TRBJ2-1, with 10 nucleotides matching TRBD1. Looked up from germline, CDR1 is MDHEN and CDR2 is SYDVKM. This CDR3 has 13 amino acids. V shed 5 bases, J shed 9 bases, and the junction held 4 bases outside the gene matches. The CDR3 nucleotides read TGTGCCAGCAGTCTGGGACAGGGGCCTGAGCAGTTCTTC. Amino acid sequence: CASSLGQGPEQFF.

The chain is built from TRBV6-6 and TRBJ2-2; D not certain. In germline, CDR1 is MNHNY, CDR2 SVGAGI (reference sequence). V lost 5 bases, J lost 1 base, and 11 bases lay in between. This CDR3 is built from 15 residues. The CDR3 sequence: CASSRQALNTGELFF. CDR3 DNA: TGTGCCAGCAGTCGACAAGCTCTGAACACCGGGGAGCTGTTTTTT.

This rearrangement joins TRBV24-1 to TRBJ2-1; 11 positions match TRBD2. From germline, CDR1 is KGHDR and CDR2 SFDVKD. V trimming: 4 bases; J trimming: 2 bases; junction bases outside the gene matches: 3. CDR3 size: 16 residues. The CDR3 region has the DNA TGTGCCACCAGTGAATCTAGCGGGAGGACCTACAATGAGCAGTTCTTC. Residues: CATSESSGRTYNEQFF.

This clone was counted once. The chain recombines TRBV7-3 with TRBJ2-5; 8 bases fit TRBD1. The V and J ends lost 5 bases and 2 bases, in that order; junction bases with no gene match: 1. From germline, CDR1 is SGHTA and CDR2 FQGTGA. This CDR3 spans 13 amino acids. In nucleotides, the CDR3 is TGTGCCAGCAGCCAGGGGGCTCAAGAGACCCAGTACTTC. Its translation: CASSQGAQETQYF.

J is TRBJ2-1 and V is TRBV28; D unclear. The CDR3 consists of 13 residues. V lost 5 bases and J lost 9, with 14 bases in between. The germline CDR1 and CDR2 sequences are MDHEN and SYDVKM. The CDR3: CASSGIASAEQFF. CDR3 DNA sequence: TGTGCCAGCAGTGGGATAGCTTCTGCTGAGCAGTTCTTC.

This clone occurred once. The rearrangement joins TRBV4-1 to TRBJ2-3; D gene uncertain. The CDR3 has 13 residues. Germline CDR1 reads MGHRA; CDR2 reads YSYEKL. V lost 5 bases and J lost 2, with 8 bases in between. CDR3 sequence reads: CASSMGTTDTQYF. The CDR3 region has the DNA TGCGCCAGCAGCATGGGCACCACAGATACGCAGTATTTT.

The gene calls are TRBV3-1 (or the pseudogene TRBV3-2) and TRBJ1-4; tentatively, D is TRBD1 (6 bases). This CDR3 has 14 residues. V lost 4 bases and J 7 bases, leaving 13 bases between the germline ends. From germline, CDR1 is LGHDT and CDR2 YNNKEL (reference sequence). The CDR3 loop is CASSLEGGGEKLFF. Written as DNA, the CDR3 is TGTGCCAGCAGCCTGGAAGGGGGTGGTGAAAAACTGTTTTTT.

The V and J genes are TRBV28 and TRBJ1-1; 8 positions match TRBD1. This CDR3 has 14 amino acids. Germline V gives CDR1 MDHEN, CDR2 SYDVKM. V lost 5 bases, J lost 5 bases, and 7 bases stayed unmatched. CDR3 sequence (DNA): TGTGCCAGCAGTACCAACAGGGGGTGGACTGAAGCTTTCTTT. Protein product: CASSTNRGWTEAFF.

The chain couples TRBV4-1 to TRBJ1-5; 11 bases line up with TRBD1. This CDR3 comprises 15 residues. V lost 3 bases to trimming and J lost 3 bases; unmatched junction nucleotides: 1. Looked up from germline, CDR1 is MGHRA and CDR2 is YSYEKL. The CDR3 region has the DNA TGCGCCAGCAGCCAGGACAGGGGGCTCAATCAGCCCCAGCATTTT. As protein: CASSQDRGLNQPQHF.

The chain combines TRBV14 with TRBJ1-4, with D maybe TRBD1 (5 bases). V lost 4 bases, J lost 7 bases, and 13 bases lay in between. The CDR3 has 14 residues. Germline lookup yields CDR1 SGHDN and CDR2 FVKESK. The DNA of the CDR3 is TGTGCCAGCAGCCCCAGGGCCGGAGGTGAAAAACTGTTTTTT. It translates to CASSPRAGGEKLFF.

The chain is built from TRBV6-5 and TRBJ1-1, with 7 bases lining up with TRBD1. Germline lookup yields CDR1 MNHEY and CDR2 SVGAGI. The V segment lost 6 bases and the J segment 7 bases; nucleotides outside the gene matches: 14. This CDR3 has 15 amino acids. The CDR3 is CASSGAGGADIEAFF. The CDR3 DNA is TGTGCCAGCAGCGGGGCAGGGGGAGCGGATATTGAAGCTTTCTTT.

The chain recombines TRBV19 with TRBJ2-1; TRBD2 aligns across 10 bases. CDR3 length: 16 amino acids. Germline lookup yields CDR1 LNHDA and CDR2 SQIVND (reference sequence). The junction had 9 bases not matched to a gene; V was cut back by 0 bases and J by 10 bases. In nucleotides, the CDR3 is TGTGCCAGTAGTATAGACGCCAGCGGGAGGGCCCGGGAGCAGTTCTTC. This codes for CASSIDASGRAREQFF.

The chain carries TRBV9 and TRBJ1-1; 7 bases agree with TRBD1. Per germline, CDR1 SGDLS and CDR2 YYNGEE. With V trimmed by 0 bases and J by 0 bases, 14 bases remained unmatched. The CDR3 is made up of 19 amino acids. The CDR3: CASSVVMDGDSPMNTEAFF. The CDR3 bases are TGTGCCAGCAGCGTAGTAATGGATGGGGACAGTCCCATGAACACTGAAGCTTTCTTT.

The chain recombines TRBV3-1 (or the pseudogene TRBV3-2) with TRBJ1-2; D is perhaps TRBD1 (6 bases). V lost 2 bases to trimming and J lost 4 bases, with 14 bases between them. The CDR3 has 15 residues. Germline loops: CDR1 LGHDT, CDR2 YNNKEL (reference sequence). For the CDR3, the DNA is TGTGCCAGCAGCCAAACGCCACAGGGCACCTATGGCTACACCTTC. It is translated as CASSQTPQGTYGYTF.

The rearrangement joins TRBV9 to TRBJ2-1, with 7 bases lining up with TRBD2. With V trimmed by 4 bases and J by 3 bases, 7 bases remained unmatched. The length of the CDR3 is 15 residues. CDR1 is SGDLS and CDR2 is YYNGEE in the germline V gene. In DNA form, the CDR3 reads TGTGCCAGCAGCCGACGGGGGGAGTACTACAATGAGCAGTTCTTC. Amino acid sequence: CASSRRGEYYNEQFF. Combining the CDR3 with reference TRBV9 and TRBJ2-1 gives the whole variable domain DSGVTQTPKHLITATGQRVTLRCSPRSGDLSVYWYQQSLDQGLQFLIQYYNGEERAKGNILERFSAQQFPDLHSELNLSSLELGDSALYFCASSRRGEYYNEQFFGPGTRLTVL.

V gene TRBV9 combines with J gene TRBJ1-4; D is perhaps TRBD1 (5 bases). The CDR3 length is 14 residues. Germline loops: CDR1 SGDLS, CDR2 YYNGEE. The V end lost 6 bases, the J end lost 5 bases, and 14 bases lay between the germline ends. The CDR3 loop reads CASNPRGENEKLFF. The CDR3 DNA reads TGTGCCAGCAACCCCCGGGGGGAGAATGAAAAACTGTTTTTT.

As DNA, the CDR3 is TGTGCCAGCAGTCGGGACAGGGGTTTGAAGAATTCACCCCTCCACTTT. Its translation: CASSRDRGLKNSPLHF. V usage is TRBV2 and J usage is TRBJ1-6; 10 positions agree with TRBD1. Germline-derived CDR1 and CDR2 are SNHLY and FYNNEI. The V segment lost 5 bases and the J segment 7 bases; nucleotides outside the gene matches: 8. The CDR3 has 16 residues. Full variable domain (remainder filled in from reference TRBV2 and TRBJ1-6): EPEVTQTPSHQVTQMGQEVILRCVPISNHLYFYWYRQILGQKVEFLVSFYNNEISEKSEIFDDQFSVERPDGSNFTLKIRSTKLEDSAMYFCASSRDRGLKNSPLHFGNGTRLTVT.

This clone turned up a few times. The chain couples TRBV19 to TRBJ1-1, with D possibly matching TRBD1 (5 bases). The CDR3 runs 17 residues. Germline CDR1 LNHDA, CDR2 SQIVND (reference sequence). Trimming cost V 7 bases and J 2 bases, with 23 bases left between them. CDR3 DNA sequence: TGTGCCAGTACCCCCTGGGACTCCATTCCTTCAAACACTGAAGCTTTCTTT. Its translation is CASTPWDSIPSNTEAFF.

CDR3 loop: CTAGYEAFF. CDR3 sequence (DNA): TGCACCGCTGGGTATGAAGCTTTCTTT. The V and J genes are TRBV20-1 and TRBJ1-1, with D unclear. CDR1 and CDR2 from the germline V gene are DFQATT and SNEGSKA (reference sequence). CDR3 length equals 9 residues.